This T cell receptor (beta chain) is drawn from a study of shared clonotypes between healthy human individuals. Across the study: Two women and a few men aged 18 to 49 served as donors. A donor's plate count was three for CD4 naive and three for CD4 memory; CD8 naive had two and CD8 memory one. General study points: Larger richness was generally estimated for naive than memory subsets.

This clone was detected once. Its specificity is unknown. Sequencing was performed with immunoSEQ multiplex PCR; in TCRdb, only in-frame clones are kept and a portion is missing. The repertoire consists of 550,000 to 750,000 clones, with roughly 95% occurring once and the leading ten covering 0.095% to 0.12%. CDR3 size: 14 residues. CDR1 MNHEY and CDR2 SVGAGI come from the germline V gene. Unmatched junction bases numbered 5, after V lost 5 bases and J lost 4 bases. CD45RO-negative, CCR7-positively selected cells formed the naive CD8 fraction, excluding terminally differentiated effector memory CD45RA+ cells. None of the donors, who were healthy HIV-negative adults, had recently had acute infections or vaccinations.

Sequenced material: naive CD8+ T cells sorted from blood. The source is a woman in her twenties or thirties in good health. The V and J genes are TRBV6-5 and TRBJ1-1; TRBD1 aligns across 9 bases. The CDR3: CASSPGTGFTEAFF. CDR3 DNA: TGTGCCAGCAGTCCTGGGACAGGGTTCACTGAAGCTTTCTTT.